This T cell receptor (beta chain) was observed in a study of blood T cell repertoires in COVID-19. Study in general: The origin of the acute and convalescent COVID-19 samples was the United States, Italy and Spain. Nucleic acid was either cDNA or gDNA, and it came from T cells, B-cell-depleted T cells, or PBMCs.

This clone came up once. From germline, CDR1 is SEHNR and CDR2 FQNEAQ (reference sequence). There are 13 residues in the CDR3. The V and J ends lost 10 bases and 4 bases respectively, with 16 bases between them. As originally analysed: The authors estimated nucleated cell counts from reference gene primer amplification. Profiled with immunoSEQ multiplex PCR; TCRdb holds only in-frame clones, not every one. Clonal size and the V and J genes are those of that table, whereas D and trimming came from the DNA. The data show under 250,000 clones, with over 75% seen just once and roughly 2% held by the top ten.

The receptor comes from a man aged 25 to 40 who had recovered from COVID-19. The chain carries TRBV7-9 and TRBJ1-2, with D tentatively TRBD1 (6 bases). The source material was peripheral blood. CDR3 nucleotides: TGTGCCACCACCGGGACATCGGGCTATGGCTACACCTTC. Translated, it gives CATTGTSGYGYTF.